The sequence of this T cell receptor beta chain was determined in a study of OX40 agonist ivuxolimab in advanced cancers. Study findings and constraints: More expanded clones were seen, on average, in CD8+ T cells than in CD4+.

Worth noting for this clone: Its specificity is unknown.

Trimming took 2 bases from V and 0 from J, leaving 9 bases between them. The CDR3 consists of 15 residues. Germline V gene sequence: CDR1 SGHDN, CDR2 FVKESK. The study sampled blood at baseline, cycle 4 day 1, and cycle 7 day 1. Some clones are missing from TCRdb's copy, which holds only in-frame ones; the method was immunoSEQ multiplex PCR. The sample carries about 21,000 clones, around 80% recorded once. This TCR came from an adult with an advanced solid tumor such as melanoma, head and neck, liver or kidney cancer. J is TRBJ2-3 and V is TRBV14; D gene uncertain. The sample was CD4+ or CD8+ T cells sorted from blood, taken in a trial of the OX40 agonist ivuxolimab. In DNA form, the CDR3 reads TGTGCCAGCAGCCAAATTCCCAGTAGCACAGATACGCAGTATTTT. Its translation: CASSQIPSSTDTQYF.